Below are 30 T cell receptor beta chains sequenced from a single sample in a study of blood T cell repertoires in COVID-19. Sequencing was performed with immunoSEQ multiplex PCR; in TCRdb, only in-frame clones are kept and a portion is missing. This table has some 150,000 clones, approximately 80% appearing once. The sequenced material came from PBMCs or T cells enriched from blood (not recorded which). Every receptor here comes from a woman aged 40-49 years who had recovered from COVID-19.

The chain has TRBV7-9 and TRBJ2-1; D is ambiguous. Trimming took off 1 base at V and 7 bases at J, with 14 bases between the two ends. This CDR3 has 15 residues. Germline V lookup: CDR1 SEHNR, CDR2 FQNEAQ (reference sequence). The CDR3 sequence: CASSLDLNPRNEQFF. The CDR3 DNA reads TGTGCCAGCAGCTTAGACCTTAACCCCCGGAATGAGCAGTTCTTC.

This rearrangement joins TRBV5-1 to TRBJ2-7, with D tentatively TRBD1 (6 bases). Germline CDR1 reads SGHRS; CDR2 reads YFSETQ. V shed 6 bases and J shed 13 bases, with 17 bases lying between them. This CDR3 contains 11 residues. This chain's CDR3 is CASTEDGQTYF. The DNA for the CDR3 is TGCGCCAGCACCGAAGACGGACAGACCTACTTC. Full variable domain (outside the CDR3, taken from reference TRBV5-1 and TRBJ2-7): KAGVTQTPRYLIKTRGQQVTLSCSPISGHRSVSWYQQTPGQGLQFLFEYFSETQRNKGNFPGRFSGRQFSNSRSEMNVSTLELGDSALYLCASTEDGQTYFGPGTRLTVT.

CDR3 coding DNA: TGTGCCAGCAGCTCCGACAGGCTTAATGAAAAACTGTTTTTT. Protein product: CASSSDRLNEKLFF. This sequence joins TRBV5-4 and TRBJ1-4; possible D gene TRBD1, 6 bases. The CDR3 is 14 amino acids. V was clipped by 3 bases and J by 4 bases, with 10 bases between them. Germline CDR1 and CDR2: SGHNT and YYREEE (reference sequence). The full variable domain, in which reference TRBV5-4 and TRBJ1-4 provide the parts outside the CDR3, is ETGVTQSPTHLIKTRGQQVTLRCSSQSGHNTVSWYQQALGQGPQFIFQYYREEENGRGNFPPRFSGLQFPNYSSELNVNALELDDSALYLCASSSDRLNEKLFFGSGTQLSVL.

This chain connects TRBV7-8 to TRBJ2-7; 13 positions agree with TRBD2. From germline, CDR1 is SGHVS and CDR2 FQNEAQ. The V and J ends lost 5 bases and 3 bases, in that order; junction bases with no gene match: 4. This CDR3 spans 15 amino acids. The chain's CDR3 is CASSLGTSGIYEQYF. CDR3 nucleotides: TGTGCCAGCAGCCTCGGGACTAGCGGGATCTACGAGCAGTACTTC.

The chain uses TRBV10-2 and TRBJ2-2; 7 bases agree with TRBD2. The CDR3 has 16 residues. Germline CDR1 and CDR2: WSHSY and SAAADI. Trimming cost V 0 bases and J 5 bases; bases outside gene matches: 6. CDR3 region: CASSESAGVGTGELFF. The CDR3 nucleotides are TGCGCCAGCAGTGAGTCGGCGGGAGTAGGGACCGGGGAGCTGTTTTTT.

The rearrangement joins TRBV3-1 (or the pseudogene TRBV3-2) to TRBJ2-7, with D unresolved. CDR3 size: 13 residues. Germline V lookup: CDR1 LGHDT, CDR2 YNNKEL (reference sequence). Deletions cut 8 bases from V and 3 bases from J, with 14 bases between. The CDR3 reads CASGGEQDYEQYF. The CDR3 region has the DNA TGTGCCAGCGGCGGTGAGCAAGACTACGAGCAGTACTTC.

The table lists this clone with a few counts. The V and J genes are TRBV19 and TRBJ1-2; the D is unclear. Germline V lookup: CDR1 LNHDA, CDR2 SQIVND (reference sequence). Trimming took off 4 bases at V and 2 bases at J, with 5 bases between the two ends. The CDR3 spans 12 residues. The CDR3 here is CASSNLNYGYTF. The CDR3 nucleotides are TGTGCCAGTAGTAATTTAAACTATGGCTACACCTTC.

V is TRBV7-3 and J is TRBJ2-1; TRBD2 agrees at 7 bases. This CDR3 is built from 13 residues. With 4 bases clipped from V and 6 bases from J, the junction kept 3 bases outside the gene matches. The V gene's germline CDR1 is SGHTA and CDR2 FQGTGA. The CDR3 loop is CASSYSSGNEQFF. DNA for the CDR3: TGTGCCAGCAGCTACTCTAGCGGCAATGAGCAGTTCTTC.

The chain is built from TRBV5-1 and TRBJ2-1; 14 nucleotides align to TRBD2. Trimming at V came to 3 bases and at J to 7 bases, leaving 6 bases not matched to a gene. CDR3 length: 16 residues. Germline values: CDR1 SGHRS, CDR2 YFSETQ. The CDR3 sequence: CASSSPTSGGANEQFF. The CDR3 nucleotides read TGCGCCAGCAGCTCCCCGACTAGCGGGGGGGCAAATGAGCAGTTCTTC.

The rearrangement links TRBV27 to TRBJ1-2, with 10 bases that match TRBD1. This CDR3 has 14 amino acids. Trimming at V came to 6 bases and at J to 5 bases, leaving 6 bases not matched to a gene. Germline assignment: CDR1 MNHEY and CDR2 SMNVEV (reference sequence). The CDR3 reads CASREPGQGYGYTF. CDR3 DNA: TGTGCCAGCAGGGAACCGGGACAGGGGTATGGCTACACCTTC.

The chain couples TRBV4-1 to TRBJ2-1; 12 bases are shared with TRBD2. CDR1 is MGHRA, CDR2 YSYEKL, per germline. Unmatched junction bases numbered 5, after V lost 2 bases and J lost 6 bases. This CDR3 is built from 16 residues. The CDR3 DNA follows: TGCGCCAGCAGCCAAAGACTAGCGGGGGCCGGCAATGAGCAGTTCTTC. It specifies CASSQRLAGAGNEQFF.

The chain carries TRBV10-1 and TRBJ1-6; D gene unclear. CDR3 size: 13 residues. Trimming stripped 4 bases from V and 10 bases from J, with 11 bases between. Germline CDR1 WNHNN, CDR2 SYGVQD (reference sequence). The CDR3 region is CASSVGAGSPLHF. The DNA for the CDR3 is TGCGCCAGCAGTGTGGGCGCGGGGTCACCCCTCCACTTT.

The gene calls are TRBV5-4 and TRBJ2-7; 9 bases match TRBD1. With V trimmed by 4 bases and J by 5 bases, 10 bases remained unmatched. The CDR3 totals 15 residues. From germline, CDR1 is SGHNT and CDR2 YYREEE (reference sequence). The CDR3 spells CASSVGQGIINEQYF. The DNA for the CDR3 is TGTGCCAGCAGCGTAGGACAGGGGATTATCAACGAGCAGTACTTC.

This chain uses TRBV19 with TRBJ1-2, with D perhaps TRBD1 (5 bases). Germline CDR1 LNHDA, CDR2 SQIVND (reference sequence). The CDR3 runs 12 residues. The V end was cut by 7 bases, the J end by 3 bases, with 9 bases between. The CDR3 sequence: CASTGWDYGYTF. In DNA form, the CDR3 reads TGTGCCAGTACAGGGTGGGACTATGGCTACACCTTC. Together with reference TRBV19 and TRBJ1-2, the CDR3 gives the full variable domain: DGGITQSPKYLFRKEGQNVTLSCEQNLNHDAMYWYRQDPGQGLRLIYYSQIVNDFQKGDIAEGYSVSREKKESFPLTVTSAQKNPTAFYLCASTGWDYGYTFGSGTRLTVV.

V and J are TRBV4-1 and TRBJ1-5, with TRBD1 as a possible D gene (5 bases). The V end lost 4 bases, the J end lost 9 bases, and 25 bases lay between the germline ends. Per the germline V gene, CDR1 is MGHRA and CDR2 is YSYEKL. This CDR3 contains 17 residues. The CDR3 DNA is TGCGCCAGCAGCCTCCAACCCGCGGGGGACGCCGGATTGCCCCAGCATTTT. This encodes CASSLQPAGDAGLPQHF.

The genes are TRBV2 and TRBJ1-4, with 8 bases aligning to TRBD1. The V and J ends lost 5 bases and 5 bases, in that order; junction bases with no gene match: 7. Germline V gives CDR1 SNHLY, CDR2 FYNNEI. This CDR3 contains 15 residues. DNA of the CDR3: TGTGCCAGCAGTCAAATGACAGGGGTGAATGAAAAACTGTTTTTT. Translating it yields CASSQMTGVNEKLFF. Looking up the rest from reference TRBV2 and TRBJ1-4 gives the full variable domain: EPEVTQTPSHQVTQMGQEVILRCVPISNHLYFYWYRQILGQKVEFLVSFYNNEISEKSEIFDDQFSVERPDGSNFTLKIRSTKLEDSAMYFCASSQMTGVNEKLFFGSGTQLSVL.

The gene calls are TRBV25-1 and TRBJ1-2; D is undetermined. V lost 6 bases and J lost 6, with 17 bases in between. Germline CDR1 MGHDK, CDR2 SYGVNS. This CDR3 has 14 amino acids. The CDR3 protein is CASSWTGGRDGYTF. DNA for the CDR3: TGTGCCAGCAGCTGGACGGGAGGGAGAGATGGCTACACCTTC.

This chain links TRBV10-3 with TRBJ2-1; the match to TRBD1 covers 8 bases. After removal of 0 bases from V and 2 bases from J, the junction contained 3 bases not matched to a gene. Germline V gene data show CDR1 as ENHRY and CDR2 as SYGVKD. The CDR3 extends over 16 amino acids. The CDR3 DNA reads TGTGCCATCAGTGAGTCTGACAGGGGTCCCTACAATGAGCAGTTCTTC. Protein sequence: CAISESDRGPYNEQFF.

The CDR3 DNA reads TGTGCCAGCAGCTTAACTCATTCCACAGATACGCAGTATTTT. This translates into CASSLTHSTDTQYF. The chain links TRBV7-3 to TRBJ2-3, with D hard to call. Germline CDR1 and CDR2: SGHTA and FQGTGA. CDR3 length: 14 amino acids. The V gene lost 0 bases and the J gene lost 2 bases, with 6 bases spanning the gap.

As to this clone: Distinct nucleotide sequences in the sample also encode this CDR3. This sequence joins TRBV19 and TRBJ1-5, with TRBD1 matching 9 bases. Per germline, CDR1 LNHDA and CDR2 SQIVND (reference sequence). The CDR3 runs to 13 residues. J gave up 5 bases and V 8 bases, and 4 bases lay outside the gene matches. Here the CDR3 reads CASGQGRDQPQHF. CDR3 DNA sequence: TGTGCCAGTGGACAGGGGCGGGATCAGCCCCAGCATTTT.

This clone was counted a single time. CDR3 in DNA: TGTGCCAGCAGCCAAGATCCCCAGGGGGCCCCTGAAGCTTTCTTT. Its protein is CASSQDPQGAPEAFF. The chain combines TRBV3-1 (or the pseudogene TRBV3-2) with TRBJ1-1; 8 nucleotides agree with TRBD1. The CDR3 is 15 amino acids. The V gene's germline CDR1 is LGHDT and CDR2 YNNKEL (reference sequence). The trim removed 0 bases at V and 6 bases at J, leaving 6 bases unmatched.

Here the CDR3 DNA reads TGTGCCAGCAGACTAGCTGCAGCAGATACGCAGTATTTT. Translating gives CASRLAAADTQYF. The rearrangement links TRBV12-3 or TRBV12-4 to TRBJ2-3, with D perhaps matching TRBD2 (6 bases). The CDR3 length is 13 residues. The V end was cut by 6 bases, the J end by 4 bases, with 11 bases between.

This chain links TRBV12-3 or TRBV12-4 with TRBJ2-1; D remains unclear. V lost 5 bases, J lost 7 bases, and 9 bases lay in between. The CDR3 contains 12 residues. The CDR3, as DNA: TGTGCCAGCAGTGCCGGTCTAAATGAGCAGTTCTTC. Residues: CASSAGLNEQFF.

The chain joins TRBV7-9 to TRBJ2-2; perhaps TRBD1 as D (6 bases). The CDR3 covers 15 residues. The V and J ends lost 1 base and 6 bases respectively, with 12 bases between them. In germline, CDR1 is SEHNR, CDR2 FQNEAQ (reference sequence). The DNA of the CDR3 is TGTGCCAGCAGCTTAGAAACAGGGCGGTCCGGGGAGCTGTTTTTT. This gives the protein CASSLETGRSGELFF.

The chain has TRBV2 and TRBJ2-2, with TRBD1 matching 7 bases. J gave up 5 bases and V 5 bases, and 8 bases lay outside the gene matches. Germline V CDR1 and CDR2: SNHLY, FYNNEI. The CDR3 contains 15 residues. Written as DNA, the CDR3 is TGTGCCAGCAGTAAGACCGACAGGGAAACCGGGGAGCTGTTTTTT. Amino acid sequence: CASSKTDRETGELFF.

This chain links TRBV2 with TRBJ1-3; no definite D call. Trimming removed 2 bases at V and 1 base at J, with 12 bases between. Germline CDR1 and CDR2: SNHLY and FYNNEI. This CDR3 has 16 residues. CDR3 protein: CASSESRQPSGNTIYF. CDR3 DNA sequence: TGTGCCAGCAGTGAATCCAGGCAACCTTCTGGAAACACCATATATTTT.

The table lists this clone with a count of one. The chain is built from TRBV7-6 and TRBJ2-7, with TRBD1 matching over 10 bases. The CDR3 length is 15 residues. V was clipped by 5 bases and J by 3 bases; unmatched bases: 7. Germline V gene data show CDR1 as SGHVS and CDR2 as FNYEAQ. CDR3 residues: CASSPGQGGSYEQYF. For the CDR3, the DNA is TGTGCCAGCAGCCCCGGACAGGGGGGTAGCTACGAGCAGTACTTC. Variable domain in full (rest from reference TRBV7-6 and TRBJ2-7): GAGVSQSPRYKVTKRGQDVALRCDPISGHVSLYWYRQALGQGPEFLTYFNYEAQQDKSGLPNDRFSAERPEGSISTLTIQRTEQRDSAMYRCASSPGQGGSYEQYFGPGTRLTVT.

This clone was observed a handful of times. V is TRBV7-9 and J is TRBJ1-2; D may be TRBD1 (6 bases). The CDR3 runs to 14 residues. Germline V CDR1 and CDR2: SEHNR, FQNEAQ (reference sequence). The V and J ends lost 3 bases and 2 bases respectively, with 10 bases between them. CDR3 amino acids: CASSFGTTNYGYTF. DNA of the CDR3: TGTGCCAGCAGCTTCGGGACAACCAACTATGGCTACACCTTC.

The chain is built from TRBV27 and TRBJ2-1, with D possibly matching TRBD1 (6 bases). With 6 bases removed from V and 5 bases from J, the gap between germline ends came to 11 bases. CDR3 length equals 13 residues. Germline lookup yields CDR1 MNHEY and CDR2 SMNVEV (reference sequence). The DNA for the CDR3 is TGTGCCAGCAGACCAACAGGGAACAATGAGCAGTTCTTC. It is translated as CASRPTGNNEQFF.

This chain connects TRBV6-5 to TRBJ1-1, with TRBD1 as a possible D gene (6 bases). Between the trimmed V and J ends, which lost 10 bases and 0 bases, there was a span of 18 bases. This CDR3 contains 15 residues. Germline V CDR1 and CDR2: MNHEY, SVGAGI. The CDR3 DNA reads as TGTGCCACCCTAGAAAGGGGACACCTGAACACTGAAGCTTTCTTT. It encodes CATLERGHLNTEAFF.